Listed below are T cell receptor beta chains from one sample, sequenced in a study of T cells after yellow fever vaccination. Each CDR3 protein is one row after TCRdb ran MiXCR on the 5' RACE reads. The repertoire consists of around 230,000 distinct CDR3 sequences, with over 6.5% occurring once and the leading ten covering about 1%. This specimen consisted of CD4+ T cells sorted from PBMCs, obtained on the day of the yellow fever booster vaccination. These receptors were collected from a man under 40 who received the YFV17D yellow fever vaccine. The CDR3 runs from the conserved cysteine through the conserved F or W. Each record gives: J gene, clone size, V gene, D gene, CDR3 DNA, CDR3 protein. The D gene is left open where the match is weak. Size values are once, few and many counts, or a class for expanded clones, and some rows have none.

j_gene: TRBJ2-3; abundance: many; v_gene: TRBV29-1; d_gene: TRBD1; CDR3nt: TGCAGCGTTGAATGGGGACAGGCCCCCACAGATACGCAGTATTTT; CDR3aa: CSVEWGQAPTDTQYF
j_gene: TRBJ2-3; abundance: many; v_gene: TRBV7-2; d_gene: TRBD2; CDR3nt: TGTGCCAGCAGCTTCGACGCGGGAGGCGAGTATACGCAGTATTTT; CDR3aa: CASSFDAGGEYTQYF
j_gene: TRBJ2-3; abundance: many; v_gene: TRBV7-2; d_gene: -; CDR3nt: TGTGCCAGCAGCCTTCCTGGGGCAGATACGCAGTATTTT; CDR3aa: CASSLPGADTQYF
j_gene: TRBJ2-1; abundance: many; v_gene: TRBV23-1; d_gene: -; CDR3nt: TGCGCCAGCACGCAAGGGCGGGACCCCTACAATGAGCAGTTCTTC; CDR3aa: CASTQGRDPYNEQFF
j_gene: TRBJ1-2; abundance: -; v_gene: TRBV12-3/TRBV12-4; d_gene: -; CDR3nt: TGTGCCAGCAGTTTACATGGGGAAAGTAGCTATGGCTACACCTTC; CDR3aa: CASSLHGESSYGYTF
j_gene: TRBJ2-1; abundance: many; v_gene: TRBV10-3; d_gene: TRBD1; CDR3nt: TGTGCCATCACCGTTGACAGGGGTGGTCGAGATGAGCAGTTCTTC; CDR3aa: CAITVDRGGRDEQFF
j_gene: TRBJ2-7; abundance: few; v_gene: TRBV18; d_gene: -; CDR3nt: TGTGCCAGCTCACCGGACGCGGGGCAGTACTTC; CDR3aa: CASSPDAGQYF
j_gene: TRBJ2-1; abundance: few; v_gene: TRBV7-2; d_gene: TRBD2; CDR3nt: TGTGCCAGCAGCCCGCGGACTAGCAGAGAGCAGTTCTTC; CDR3aa: CASSPRTSREQFF
j_gene: TRBJ2-5; abundance: few; v_gene: TRBV20-1; d_gene: -; CDR3nt: TGCAGTGCTAGGGGATGGGGGACATCCCTATCCCCGGAGACCCAGTACTTC; CDR3aa: CSARGWGTSLSPETQYF
j_gene: TRBJ2-7; abundance: -; v_gene: TRBV18; d_gene: -; CDR3nt: TGTGCCAGCTCACCACCCGGGACTTCCTTGGGGTCCTACGAGCAGTACTTC; CDR3aa: CASSPPGTSLGSYEQYF
j_gene: TRBJ2-3; abundance: few; v_gene: TRBV7-2; d_gene: TRBD2; CDR3nt: TGTGCCAGCAGCTTAATCGCGGGAGGGCCAGATACGCAGTATTTT; CDR3aa: CASSLIAGGPDTQYF
j_gene: TRBJ2-1; abundance: many; v_gene: TRBV5-1; d_gene: TRBD2; CDR3nt: TGCGCCAGCAGCCTTAGCGGGAGATCACATGAGCAGTTCTTC; CDR3aa: CASSLSGRSHEQFF
j_gene: TRBJ2-5; abundance: many; v_gene: TRBV20-1; d_gene: TRBD2; CDR3nt: TGCAGTGCTAGGGTAGCGGGAGGGGGAGAGACCCAGTACTTC; CDR3aa: CSARVAGGGETQYF
j_gene: TRBJ2-5; abundance: many; v_gene: TRBV4-3; d_gene: -; CDR3nt: TGCGCCAGCAGCCAGACAGTTCAAGAGACCCAGTACTTC; CDR3aa: CASSQTVQETQYF
j_gene: TRBJ1-2; abundance: many; v_gene: TRBV25-1; d_gene: -; CDR3nt: TGTGCCAGCAGTGAGCTCCAGGGAAGCTATGGCTACACCTTC; CDR3aa: CASSELQGSYGYTF
j_gene: TRBJ2-7; abundance: -; v_gene: TRBV19; d_gene: TRBD2; CDR3nt: TGTGCCAGTAGTGCAGGACTAGCGGGACCGTTCTACGAGCAGTACTTC; CDR3aa: CASSAGLAGPFYEQYF
j_gene: TRBJ1-6; abundance: few; v_gene: TRBV12-3/TRBV12-4; d_gene: TRBD1; CDR3nt: TGTGCCAGCAGCCTAGGACCGGGACAGGGCTATTCACCCCTCCACTTT; CDR3aa: CASSLGPGQGYSPLHF
j_gene: TRBJ2-7; abundance: few; v_gene: TRBV5-1; d_gene: TRBD2; CDR3nt: TGCGCCAGCAGCTGGCGGCTAGCGGGCGACGAGCAGTACTTC; CDR3aa: CASSWRLAGDEQYF
j_gene: TRBJ2-7; abundance: few; v_gene: TRBV12-3/TRBV12-4; d_gene: TRBD1; CDR3nt: TGTGCCAGCAGTGGGCGGACAGGGGTCTCCGAGCAGTACTTC; CDR3aa: CASSGRTGVSEQYF
j_gene: TRBJ1-1; abundance: -; v_gene: TRBV24-1; d_gene: -; CDR3nt: TGTGCCACCAGTTCCGTGGGGGGGCCAAAAATGAACACTGAAGCTTTCTTT; CDR3aa: CATSSVGGPKMNTEAFF
j_gene: TRBJ2-6; abundance: many; v_gene: TRBV12-3/TRBV12-4; d_gene: -; CDR3nt: TGTGCCAGCAGTTTTCGGGGGAGTGGGGCCAACGTCCTGACTTTC; CDR3aa: CASSFRGSGANVLTF
j_gene: TRBJ1-1; abundance: few; v_gene: TRBV5-1; d_gene: -; CDR3nt: TGCGCCAGCAGCTTGCAGGGGCCGAACCGAGAAGCTTTCTTT; CDR3aa: CASSLQGPNREAFF
j_gene: TRBJ2-7; abundance: -; v_gene: TRBV18; d_gene: -; CDR3nt: TGTGCCAGCTCACCACTAGGTCAGGGTTCACCCGGGCACGAGCAGTACTTC; CDR3aa: CASSPLGQGSPGHEQYF
j_gene: TRBJ1-1; abundance: -; v_gene: TRBV27; d_gene: -; CDR3nt: TGTGCCAGCAGTTTATTGTCAGGAAACACTGAAGCTTTCTTT; CDR3aa: CASSLLSGNTEAFF
j_gene: TRBJ1-5; abundance: many; v_gene: TRBV27; d_gene: -; CDR3nt: TGTGCCAGCAGTTCTGGCGGACTTAGCAATCAGCCCCAGCATTTT; CDR3aa: CASSSGGLSNQPQHF
j_gene: TRBJ1-2; abundance: few; v_gene: TRBV12-3/TRBV12-4; d_gene: -; CDR3nt: TGTGCCAGCAGTTACGAGACGGTCTATGGCTACACCTTC; CDR3aa: CASSYETVYGYTF
j_gene: TRBJ2-1; abundance: many; v_gene: TRBV7-3; d_gene: -; CDR3nt: TGTGCCAGCAGCGAAATTAGCACGAGCTCCTACAATGAGCAGTTCTTC; CDR3aa: CASSEISTSSYNEQFF
j_gene: TRBJ2-7; abundance: -; v_gene: TRBV24-1; d_gene: -; CDR3nt: TGTGCCACCAGTGACGGTGGGGAGTACGAGCAGTACTTC; CDR3aa: CATSDGGEYEQYF
j_gene: TRBJ1-5; abundance: -; v_gene: TRBV6-2/TRBV6-3; d_gene: -; CDR3nt: TGTGCCAGCAGTTACCCGCCAGTGGCTCAACCAAGGGGTCAGCCCCAGCATTTT; CDR3aa: CASSYPPVAQPRGQPQHF
j_gene: TRBJ2-4; abundance: -; v_gene: TRBV20-1; d_gene: -; CDR3nt: TGCAGTGCTAGTGTGTTCGGAAAGTGGGATCTAGCCAAAAACATTCAGTACTTC; CDR3aa: CSASVFGKWDLAKNIQYF
j_gene: TRBJ2-1; abundance: few; v_gene: TRBV12-5; d_gene: -; CDR3nt: TGTGCTAGTGGTTTTCCTGGCAGGGAGGAGCAGTTCTTC; CDR3aa: CASGFPGREEQFF
j_gene: TRBJ2-3; abundance: many; v_gene: TRBV24-1; d_gene: TRBD1; CDR3nt: TGTGCCACCAGTGAATCCGGGACAGGGCAGATAGATACGCAGTATTTT; CDR3aa: CATSESGTGQIDTQYF
j_gene: TRBJ2-2; abundance: -; v_gene: TRBV7-8; d_gene: TRBD1; CDR3nt: TGTGCCAGCAGCACTCGGACAGGGACCACCGGGGAGCTGTTTTTT; CDR3aa: CASSTRTGTTGELFF
j_gene: TRBJ2-5; abundance: -; v_gene: TRBV19; d_gene: -; CDR3nt: TGTGCCAGTAGTGGTCGTCAGGTCCTCCAAGAGACCCAGTACTTC; CDR3aa: CASSGRQVLQETQYF
j_gene: TRBJ2-7; abundance: few; v_gene: TRBV20-1; d_gene: -; CDR3nt: TGCAGTGCTAGAAGGGACGGACAATCCTACGAGCAGTACTTC; CDR3aa: CSARRDGQSYEQYF
j_gene: TRBJ2-7; abundance: -; v_gene: TRBV7-2; d_gene: TRBD2; CDR3nt: TGTGCCAGCAGCTTAGGGGAGTGGAGCGGGGGGCAGTACTTC; CDR3aa: CASSLGEWSGGQYF
j_gene: TRBJ2-7; abundance: many; v_gene: TRBV20-1; d_gene: TRBD2; CDR3nt: TGCAGTGCCCTCGCGGGAGGCTACGAGCAGTACTTC; CDR3aa: CSALAGGYEQYF
j_gene: TRBJ2-7; abundance: few; v_gene: TRBV20-1; d_gene: -; CDR3nt: TGCAGTGCTAGCCCGGTGGCAAAGTACGAGCAGTACTTC; CDR3aa: CSASPVAKYEQYF
j_gene: TRBJ2-1; abundance: many; v_gene: TRBV28; d_gene: TRBD1; CDR3nt: TGTGCCAGCAGTTCCCCTCAGGGGGCCGGGAACAATGAGCAGTTCTTC; CDR3aa: CASSSPQGAGNNEQFF
j_gene: TRBJ2-3; abundance: many; v_gene: TRBV5-1; d_gene: TRBD1; CDR3nt: TGCGCCAGCAGCTTGGACAGGGGCGGCACAGATACGCAGTATTTT; CDR3aa: CASSLDRGGTDTQYF
j_gene: TRBJ2-1; abundance: once; v_gene: TRBV20-1; d_gene: TRBD2; CDR3nt: TGCAGTGCTACTAGCGGCCGGTCCTACAATGAGCAGTTCTTC; CDR3aa: CSATSGRSYNEQFF
j_gene: TRBJ2-7; abundance: -; v_gene: TRBV6-1; d_gene: -; CDR3nt: TGTGCCAGCAGCCCTCGTAAAGGCCAAGAGCAGTACTTC; CDR3aa: CASSPRKGQEQYF
j_gene: TRBJ2-7; abundance: -; v_gene: TRBV29-1; d_gene: -; CDR3nt: TGCAGCGTTGAGGGGCAGCGAGACGAGCAGTACTTC; CDR3aa: CSVEGQRDEQYF
j_gene: TRBJ2-7; abundance: -; v_gene: TRBV6-5; d_gene: -; CDR3nt: TGTGCCAGCAGTTACACCCCCCAGCGGGTCTACGAGCAGTACTTC; CDR3aa: CASSYTPQRVYEQYF
j_gene: TRBJ1-5; abundance: few; v_gene: TRBV9; d_gene: TRBD1; CDR3nt: TGTGCCAGCAGCCCACAGGACAGGGGGAGACAGGACGTGGGCTACAATCAGCCCCAGCATTTT; CDR3aa: CASSPQDRGRQDVGYNQPQHF
j_gene: TRBJ2-5; abundance: few; v_gene: TRBV7-2; d_gene: TRBD2; CDR3nt: TGTGCCAGCAGCCTCAATAGCGGGAGAGAGACCCAGTACTTC; CDR3aa: CASSLNSGRETQYF
j_gene: TRBJ2-2; abundance: many; v_gene: TRBV11-3; d_gene: -; CDR3nt: TGTGCCAGCAGCTTAGAGGGTACCGGGGAGCTGTTTTTT; CDR3aa: CASSLEGTGELFF
j_gene: TRBJ2-7; abundance: few; v_gene: TRBV19; d_gene: TRBD2; CDR3nt: TGTGCCAGTAGTATTCTTAGCGGGAGAGGCGAGCAGTACTTC; CDR3aa: CASSILSGRGEQYF
j_gene: TRBJ2-5; abundance: few; v_gene: TRBV7-2; d_gene: -; CDR3nt: TGTGCCAGCAGCTCACCATTCGAGACCCAGTACTTC; CDR3aa: CASSSPFETQYF
j_gene: TRBJ2-7; abundance: -; v_gene: TRBV5-1; d_gene: -; CDR3nt: TGCGCCAGCAGCGTGGATCCGGGACTGAGCTCCTACGAGCAGTACTTC; CDR3aa: CASSVDPGLSSYEQYF